In this sample, the clone carrying this TCR beta chain is medium-sized (0.01 to 0.1%). The antigen remains unidentified. This sample's time point: late sampling 161 to 241 days after vaccination in a few convalescent patients. Indicated treatment: roughly 10-day PBMC culture with coronavirus spike peptide pools or control peptides (ViraFEST assay). Before Alpha, Beta and Delta appeared in the US, convalescents tested positive (March–late 2020). Peptide pools at about 9.5 ug/ml, together with 7.5 to 10 IU/ml IL-2, were added to cultures of some 2 million PBMCs per well. These data are taken from a study of vaccination and CD4 T cells after COVID-19. Turning to the study itself: The convalescent group had six males, four females, seven Caucasians, two Asians, one multiracial. Each control was exposed to a CEFX pool, an HIV-1 Nef pool, or no peptide at all.

Germline assignment: CDR1 DFQATT and CDR2 SNEGSKA (reference sequence). Trimming at V came to 2 bases and at J to 2 bases, leaving 4 bases not matched to a gene. The CDR3 is 16 amino acids. The Oncomine TCR Beta short-read assay was applied to DNA of cultured CD4+ T cells. Via MiXCR, TCRdb re-called the PCR reads, giving one row per CDR3 protein. Here the sample spans some 17,000 distinct CDR3 sequences, about 52% being singletons. The source material was CD4+ T cells from blood, cultured in vitro, sampled about 7 months after SARS-CoV-2 vaccination. The chain recombines TRBV20-1 with TRBJ2-6, with 9 bases lining up with TRBD1. The clonotype was recovered from a human donor who had recovered from COVID-19. The DNA of the CDR3 is TGCAGTGCTAGAAACAGGGGGCGACCTGGGGCCAACGTCCTGACTTTC. It specifies CSARNRGRPGANVLTF.